The rows below give T cell receptor beta chains drawn from one sample of a study of tissue T cells after allogeneic stem cell transplantation. The protocol was immunoSEQ multiplex PCR, while the TCRdb copy is restricted to in-frame clones and leaves out a portion. The repertoire holds 9,500 to 10,000 clones, approximately 65% seen once, with about 26% in the top ten. The specimen was tissue from the stomach, collected at autopsy. The receptor set was obtained from a male donor at least 60 years old with lung cancer. Both conserved end residues are part of each CDR3. A D gene is named only where the DNA matches it firmly.

J: TRBJ2-2; V: TRBV7-9; D: -; CDR3: CASSLNRVNTGELFF; DNA: TGTGCCAGCAGCTTAAACCGCGTGAACACCGGGGAGCTGTTTTTT
J: TRBJ1-2; V: TRBV6-2/TRBV6-3; D: -; CDR3: CASSYQRTTYGYTF; DNA: TGTGCCAGCAGTTATCAGCGGACTACCTATGGCTACACCTTC
J: TRBJ1-2; V: TRBV7-2; D: -; CDR3: CASSLERGRGYGYTF; DNA: TGTGCCAGCAGCTTAGAACGGGGTCGAGGCTATGGCTACACCTTC
J: TRBJ2-3; V: TRBV18; D: TRBD2; CDR3: CASSPPGTSGGDTQYF; DNA: TGTGCCAGCTCACCACCGGGGACTAGCGGTGGAGATACGCAGTATTTT
J: TRBJ1-4; V: TRBV19; D: -; CDR3: CASSELSGENEKLFF; DNA: TGTGCCAGTAGTGAGTTGTCAGGGGAAAATGAAAAACTGTTTTTT
J: TRBJ2-2; V: TRBV2; D: -; CDR3: CASGGTDRGELFF; DNA: TGTGCCAGCGGAGGGACTGATCGCGGGGAGCTGTTTTTT
J: TRBJ1-1; V: TRBV7-9; D: -; CDR3: CASSWTNTEAFF; DNA: TGTGCCAGCAGCTGGACGAACACTGAAGCTTTCTTT
J: TRBJ1-2; V: TRBV19; D: TRBD1; CDR3: CASSTGTGYGYTF; DNA: TGTGCCAGTAGCACCGGGACAGGGTATGGCTACACCTTC
J: TRBJ2-7; V: TRBV10-3; D: -; CDR3: CAISSGAPLHEQYF; DNA: TGTGCCATCAGCTCAGGAGCACCTCTTCACGAGCAGTACTTC
J: TRBJ2-2; V: TRBV30; D: -; CDR3: CAWSHGSLNTGELFF; DNA: TGTGCCTGGAGTCACGGAAGCCTGAACACCGGGGAGCTGTTTTTT
J: TRBJ2-4; V: TRBV6-5; D: -; CDR3: CASRRDDLGNIQYF; DNA: TGTGCCAGCAGGCGAGACGACCTAGGTAACATTCAGTACTTC
J: TRBJ2-3; V: TRBV24-1; D: TRBD2; CDR3: CATSDPAASGRRDTQYF; DNA: TGTGCCACCAGTGATCCCGCGGCTAGCGGGAGGAGAGATACGCAGTATTTT
J: TRBJ2-7; V: TRBV4-2; D: TRBD2; CDR3: CASSQDLASGSYEQYF; DNA: TGTGCCAGCAGCCAAGATCTAGCCAGCGGGAGCTACGAGCAGTACTTC